This T cell receptor beta chain stems from a study of neurological immune-mediated disorders. The study, taken as a whole, reports: The absence of any CDR3 amino acid sequence shared by expanded clones across subjects suggests that repertoires were private in all groups.

In this sample, this clonotype is medium-sized. Its specificity is not known. Indicated time point: technical triplicate 2. CD4+ or CD8+ T cells at a count of around 910,000 served as input for the sorted libraries. TCRdb itself ran the 5' RACE reads through MiXCR, one entry per CDR3 protein. Of more than 30,000 distinct CDR3 sequences listed, more than 10% were seen once; the top ten hold 5.2%. This CDR3 has 13 amino acids. Germline V lookup: CDR1 LNHNV, CDR2 YYDKDF (reference sequence). Trimming took 1 base from V and 6 from J, leaving 7 bases between them. Sequencing was performed on CD4+ T cells from blood. The receptor comes from a female donor with HTLV-1-associated myelopathy (HAM/TSP). This rearrangement joins TRBV15 to TRBJ2-1; D not certain. The CDR3 here is CATSRGTSNEQFF. For the CDR3, the DNA is TGTGCCACCAGCAGAGGAACGAGCAATGAGCAGTTCTTC.